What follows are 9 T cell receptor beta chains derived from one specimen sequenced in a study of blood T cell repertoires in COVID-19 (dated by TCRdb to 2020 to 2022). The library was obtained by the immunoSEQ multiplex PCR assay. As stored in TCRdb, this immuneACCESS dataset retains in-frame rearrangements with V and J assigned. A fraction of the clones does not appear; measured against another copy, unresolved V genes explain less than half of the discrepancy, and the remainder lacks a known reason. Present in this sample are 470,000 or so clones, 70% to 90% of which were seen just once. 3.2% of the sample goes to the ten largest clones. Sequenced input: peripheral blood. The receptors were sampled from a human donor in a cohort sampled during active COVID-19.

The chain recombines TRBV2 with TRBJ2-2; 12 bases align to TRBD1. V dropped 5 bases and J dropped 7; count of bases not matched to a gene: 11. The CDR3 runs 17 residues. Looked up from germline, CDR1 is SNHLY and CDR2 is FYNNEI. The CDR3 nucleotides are TGTGCCAGCAGTCCTACGAAGGGACAGGGGGCGGGCGGGGAGCTGTTTTTT. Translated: CASSPTKGQGAGGELFF. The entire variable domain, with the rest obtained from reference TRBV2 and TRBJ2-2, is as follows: EPEVTQTPSHQVTQMGQEVILRCVPISNHLYFYWYRQILGQKVEFLVSFYNNEISEKSEIFDDQFSVERPDGSNFTLKIRSTKLEDSAMYFCASSPTKGQGAGGELFFGEGSRLTVL.

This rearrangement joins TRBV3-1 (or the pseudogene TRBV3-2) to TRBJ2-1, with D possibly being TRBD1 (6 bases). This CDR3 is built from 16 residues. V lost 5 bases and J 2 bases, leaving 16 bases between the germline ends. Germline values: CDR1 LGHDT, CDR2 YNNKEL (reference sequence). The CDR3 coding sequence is TGTGCCAGCAGCGATACGAACAGGGCCCCCTACAATGAGCAGTTCTTC. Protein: CASSDTNRAPYNEQFF.

The CDR3 DNA follows: TGTGCCAGTACCTCGTCTGGACAGGGGGCCCGGGAGCTGTTTTTT. This codes for CASTSSGQGARELFF. The chain combines TRBV19 with TRBJ2-2; 11 nucleotides agree with TRBD1. The CDR3 has 15 residues. With V trimmed by 7 bases and J by 9 bases, 10 bases remained unmatched. The V gene's germline CDR1 is LNHDA and CDR2 SQIVND (reference sequence). Full variable domain (rest looked up from reference TRBV19 and TRBJ2-2): DGGITQSPKYLFRKEGQNVTLSCEQNLNHDAMYWYRQDPGQGLRLIYYSQIVNDFQKGDIAEGYSVSREKKESFPLTVTSAQKNPTAFYLCASTSSGQGARELFFGEGSRLTVL.

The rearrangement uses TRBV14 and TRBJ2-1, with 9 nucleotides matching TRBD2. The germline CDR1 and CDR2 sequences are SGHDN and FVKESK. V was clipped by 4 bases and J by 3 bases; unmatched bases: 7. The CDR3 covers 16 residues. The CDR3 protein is CASSPLAGRVYNEQFF. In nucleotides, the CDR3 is TGTGCCAGCAGCCCTCTAGCGGGACGGGTCTACAATGAGCAGTTCTTC.

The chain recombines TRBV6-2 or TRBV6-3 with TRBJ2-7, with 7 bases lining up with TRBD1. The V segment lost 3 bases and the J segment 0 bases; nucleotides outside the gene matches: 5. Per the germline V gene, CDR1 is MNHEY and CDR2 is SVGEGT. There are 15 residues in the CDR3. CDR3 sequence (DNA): TGTGCCAGCAGTTATTTGACAGGGATCTCCTACGAGCAGTACTTC. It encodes CASSYLTGISYEQYF.

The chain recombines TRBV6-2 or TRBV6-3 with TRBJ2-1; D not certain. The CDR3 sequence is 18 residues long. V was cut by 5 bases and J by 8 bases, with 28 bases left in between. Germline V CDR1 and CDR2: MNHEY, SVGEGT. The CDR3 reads CASSLSYPLETLSDEQFF. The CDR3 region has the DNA TGTGCCAGCAGTCTCTCCTACCCCCTAGAAACCCTTTCCGATGAGCAGTTCTTC.

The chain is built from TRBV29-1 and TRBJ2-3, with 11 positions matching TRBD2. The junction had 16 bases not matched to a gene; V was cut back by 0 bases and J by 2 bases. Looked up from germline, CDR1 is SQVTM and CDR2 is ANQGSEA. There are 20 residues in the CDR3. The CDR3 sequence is CSVEDLKIAGGPGTTDTQYF. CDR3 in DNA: TGCAGCGTTGAAGATTTAAAGATAGCGGGAGGGCCGGGGACCACAGATACGCAGTATTTT.

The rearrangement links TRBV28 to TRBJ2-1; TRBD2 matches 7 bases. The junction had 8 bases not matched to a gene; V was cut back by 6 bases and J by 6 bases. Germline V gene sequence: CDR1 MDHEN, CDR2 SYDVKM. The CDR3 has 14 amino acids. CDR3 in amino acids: CASSPAGWGNEQFF. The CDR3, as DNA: TGTGCCAGCAGCCCAGCGGGATGGGGCAATGAGCAGTTCTTC.

In DNA, the CDR3 is TGCGCCAGCAGCCAAGTTACGCGGGACTGGGAGCAGTTCTTC. It codes for CASSQVTRDWEQFF. The rearrangement uses TRBV4-3 and TRBJ2-1; D possibly corresponds to TRBD2 (6 bases). CDR3 size: 14 residues. Trimming shortened V by 1 base and J by 10 bases, and 14 bases separated the two germline ends. CDR1 is LGHNA, CDR2 YSLEER, per germline.